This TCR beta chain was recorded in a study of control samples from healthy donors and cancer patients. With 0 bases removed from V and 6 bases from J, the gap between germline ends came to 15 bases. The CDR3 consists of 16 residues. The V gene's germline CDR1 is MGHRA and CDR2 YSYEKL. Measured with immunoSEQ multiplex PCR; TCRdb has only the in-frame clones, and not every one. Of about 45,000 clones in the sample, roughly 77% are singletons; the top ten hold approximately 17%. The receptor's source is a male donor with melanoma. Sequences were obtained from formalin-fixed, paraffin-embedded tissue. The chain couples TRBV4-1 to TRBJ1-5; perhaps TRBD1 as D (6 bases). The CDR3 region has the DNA TGCGCCAGCAGCCAAGAAGGTACAGGGATAGTTCAGCCCCAGCATTTT. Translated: CASSQEGTGIVQPQHF.